A selection of T cell receptor beta chains follows, all from one sample in a study of human T cells and chemical hapten exposure. A single record per CDR3 protein comes from TCRdb applying MiXCR to the RACE reads. The sample has about 100,000 distinct CDR3 sequences, roughly a tenth seen once. The material sequenced was whole blood, taken in connection with sensitization to the hapten diphenylcyclopropenone (DPC). The source is a man in his forties with alopecia areata. Some clones in this sample may be carry-over from other donors' samples. The CDR3 runs from the conserved cysteine through the conserved F or W. A D gene is named only where the DNA matches it firmly. Part of the rows lack a size; the others show once, few, many or a class for expanded clones.

j_call	v_call	d_call	clone_size	cdr3_aa	cdr3_nt
TRBJ2-1	TRBV6-6	.	few	CASSQNSNEQFF	TGTGCCAGCAGTCAAAATTCCAATGAGCAGTTCTTC
TRBJ2-5	TRBV4-1	.	.	CASSQDGLSAQETQYF	TGCGCCAGCAGCCAAGATGGCCTAAGCGCCCAAGAGACCCAGTACTTC
TRBJ2-1	TRBV6-2/TRBV6-3	TRBD1	many	CASRDRDLYNEQFF	TGTGCCAGCAGGGACAGGGACCTCTACAATGAGCAGTTCTTC
TRBJ2-2	TRBV19	TRBD1	few	CASTQDRVSGELFF	TGTGCCAGTACCCAGGACAGGGTTAGTGGGGAGCTGTTTTTT
TRBJ2-3	TRBV3-1	.	few	CASSQDRGSDTQYF	TGTGCCAGCAGCCAAGATCGGGGGTCAGATACGCAGTATTTT
TRBJ1-5	TRBV6-2/TRBV6-3	TRBD1	many	CASSRGQGAGGNQPQHF	TGTGCCAGCAGCCGGGGACAGGGGGCAGGAGGCAATCAGCCCCAGCATTTT
TRBJ2-1	TRBV4-3	TRBD2	.	CASSQGGSGRADEQFF	TGCGCCAGCAGCCAAGGCGGTAGCGGGAGGGCCGATGAGCAGTTCTTC
TRBJ2-5	TRBV6-2/TRBV6-3	.	few	CASSYGGGSETQYF	TGTGCCAGCAGTTACGGAGGGGGTTCAGAGACCCAGTACTTC
TRBJ1-2	TRBV12-3/TRBV12-4	.	.	CASSWRGNYGYTF	TGTGCCAGCAGTTGGAGAGGGAACTATGGCTACACCTTC
TRBJ1-1	TRBV20-1	TRBD1	many	CSAEDRGSAFF	TGCAGTGCGGAGGACAGGGGATCTGCTTTCTTT
TRBJ1-2	TRBV12-3/TRBV12-4	.	many	CASSSRDILSYTF	TGTGCCAGCAGTTCCCGGGACATCTTGAGCTACACCTTC
TRBJ2-5	TRBV28	.	.	CASSLGRGRPETQYF	TGTGCCAGCAGCCTGGGGAGGGGGCGCCCCGAGACCCAGTACTTC
TRBJ2-3	TRBV4-2	TRBD2	.	CASSQVTSGGPSTDTQYF	TGTGCCAGCAGCCAAGTGACTAGCGGGGGGCCTAGCACAGATACGCAGTATTTT
TRBJ2-3	TRBV20-1	.	.	CSASRAGRSTDTQYF	TGCAGTGCTAGCCGCGCTGGGCGGAGCACAGATACGCAGTATTTT
TRBJ1-1	TRBV6-2/TRBV6-3	.	many	CASSYSNDVRGTEAFF	TGTGCCAGCAGTTACTCCAACGACGTACGCGGGACTGAAGCTTTCTTT
TRBJ1-3	TRBV11-3	.	many	CASSLQGSSGNTIYF	TGTGCCAGCAGCTTACAGGGGAGCTCTGGAAACACCATATATTTT
TRBJ1-2	TRBV29-1	TRBD1	many	CSVRRDRETSGYTF	TGCAGCGTGAGGAGGGACAGGGAAACTTCTGGCTACACCTTC
TRBJ2-1	TRBV6-1	.	few	CASSERSGTYNEQFF	TGTGCCAGCAGTGAACGAAGCGGAACCTACAATGAGCAGTTCTTC
TRBJ1-1	TRBV9	TRBD1	.	CASSPHDRANTEAFF	TGTGCCAGCAGCCCCCACGACAGGGCCAACACTGAAGCTTTCTTT
TRBJ2-1	TRBV3-1	.	few	CASSQPGLLNEQFF	TGTGCCAGCAGCCAACCGGGCCTACTCAATGAGCAGTTCTTC
TRBJ2-3	TRBV20-1	TRBD1	.	CSVGGFTDTQYF	TGCAGTGTAGGGGGCTTCACAGATACGCAGTATTTT
TRBJ1-5	TRBV6-2/TRBV6-3	TRBD1	.	CASTDRVLGNQPQHF	TGTGCCAGCACCGACAGGGTCTTGGGCAATCAGCCCCAGCATTTT
TRBJ2-3	TRBV3-1	TRBD2	few	CASSQRGTSGFTDTQYF	TGTGCCAGCAGCCAACGCGGGACTAGCGGTTTCACAGATACGCAGTATTTT
TRBJ2-1	TRBV4-2	TRBD2	.	CASSQTGLADNEQFF	TGTGCCAGCAGCCAAACGGGACTAGCGGACAATGAGCAGTTCTTC
TRBJ2-5	TRBV7-2	TRBD2	few	CASSFQGGRETQYF	TGTGCCAGCAGCTTTCAGGGAGGGCGAGAGACCCAGTACTTC
TRBJ2-7	TRBV5-4	TRBD2	.	CASSPGTTRGAYEQYF	TGTGCCAGCAGCCCCGGGACTACACGAGGGGCCTACGAGCAGTACTTC
TRBJ2-3	TRBV27	TRBD2	few	CASSPWTSADTQYF	TGTGCCAGCAGTCCTTGGACTAGCGCCGATACGCAGTATTTT
TRBJ2-7	TRBV20-1	TRBD1	few	CSASGTGVEQYF	TGCAGTGCCTCCGGGACAGGGGTAGAGCAGTACTTC
TRBJ2-7	TRBV7-9	.	.	CASSSRDLLSYEQYF	TGTGCCAGCAGCTCCCGGGACCTCCTCTCCTACGAGCAGTACTTC
TRBJ2-2	TRBV7-2	.	few	CASRRLATGELFF	TGTGCCAGCAGGAGACTGGCCACCGGGGAGCTGTTTTTT
TRBJ2-1	TRBV10-3	.	few	CGSGPQPSNEQFF	TGTGGCTCGGGGCCCCAACCCTCCAATGAGCAGTTCTTC
TRBJ1-6	TRBV20-1	.	many	CSASPDIINSPLHF	TGCAGTGCTAGTCCCGACATTATCAATTCACCCCTCCACTTT
TRBJ2-5	TRBV2	.	.	CASTPMGRGQETQYF	TGTGCCAGCACCCCTATGGGTCGGGGCCAAGAGACCCAGTACTTC
TRBJ1-6	TRBV6-1	TRBD1	many	CASSEYGTGDSHLHF	TGTGCCAGCAGTGAATACGGGACAGGGGATTCCCACCTCCACTTT
TRBJ1-1	TRBV12-3/TRBV12-4	TRBD1	.	CASSFREGGCSEAFF	TGTGCCAGCAGTTTTAGGGAAGGGGGCTGTTCTGAAGCTTTCTTT
TRBJ2-1	TRBV29-1	.	.	CSVEDEQFF	TGCAGCGTTGAGGATGAGCAGTTCTTC
TRBJ2-1	TRBV6-5	TRBD1	few	CASSYDRAYEQFF	TGTGCCAGCAGTTACGACAGGGCCTATGAGCAGTTCTTC
TRBJ2-3	TRBV2	TRBD2	.	CASKISSGRFAPDTQYF	TGTGCCAGCAAAATTTCCAGCGGGAGGTTCGCCCCAGATACGCAGTATTTT